These 28 T cell receptor beta chains share one sample of origin, sequenced in a study of graft-versus-host responses after intestinal transplantation. These TCRs' antigens remain unknown. TCRdb keeps only in-frame clones here, not all; method: immunoSEQ multiplex PCR. The sample records tens of thousands of clones, roughly 82% being singletons. Sequenced here: unstimulated CD4+ T cells sorted from spleen or lymph node cells, sampled before intestinal transplant. The source of these receptors is a human donor who received an intestinal transplant.

The chain has TRBV11-2 and TRBJ1-2; TRBD1 aligns across 8 bases. The CDR3 sequence is 14 residues long. Germline loops: CDR1 SGHAT, CDR2 FQNNGV. Trimming at V came to 1 base and at J to 4 bases, leaving 2 bases not matched to a gene. The CDR3 nucleotides read TGTGCCAGCAGCTTAGCAGGGGGCGGCTATGGCTACACCTTC. This encodes CASSLAGGGYGYTF.

V is TRBV7-2 and J is TRBJ2-7; TRBD2 aligns across 8 bases. The trim removed 2 bases at V and 5 bases at J, leaving 8 bases unmatched. The CDR3 runs to 15 residues. Germline-derived CDR1 and CDR2 are SGHTA and FQGNSA. The CDR3 is CASSLFGTRVHEQYF. CDR3 DNA: TGTGCCAGCAGCTTATTCGGGACTAGGGTCCACGAGCAGTACTTC. The full variable domain, its missing parts supplied by reference TRBV7-2 and TRBJ2-7, is GAGVSQSPSNKVTEKGKDVELRCDPISGHTALYWYRQSLGQGLEFLIYFQGNSAPDKSGLPSDRFSAERTGGSVSTLTIQRTQQEDSAVYLCASSLFGTRVHEQYFGPGTRLTVT.

The rearrangement joins TRBV10-2 to TRBJ2-4; D not certain. V was clipped by 8 bases and J by 0 bases, with 2 bases between them. Germline CDR1 reads WSHSY; CDR2 reads SAAADI. The CDR3 is 11 residues long. The CDR3 nucleotides are TGCGCCAGCTCAGCCAAAAACATTCAGTACTTC. This encodes CASSAKNIQYF.

The chain carries TRBV15 and TRBJ2-5; no definite D call. Germline CDR1 is LNHNV and CDR2 is YYDKDF (reference sequence). V dropped 3 bases and J dropped 3 bases, with 11 bases sitting between them. The CDR3 sequence is 14 residues long. This chain's CDR3 is CATSRGAREETQYF. Here the CDR3 DNA reads TGTGCCACCAGCAGGGGCGCAAGGGAAGAGACCCAGTACTTC.

The chain recombines TRBV7-8 with TRBJ2-2; 15 bases line up with TRBD2. The CDR3 length is 21 residues. CDR1 SGHVS and CDR2 FQNEAQ come from the germline V gene. Trimming took 4 bases from V and 6 from J; bases not matched to a gene: 18. The CDR3 spells CASSSQLPGLAGGRGSGELFF. In DNA, the CDR3 is TGTGCCAGCAGCTCCCAACTCCCGGGACTAGCGGGAGGAAGAGGGTCCGGGGAGCTGTTTTTT.

This clone was seen only a few times. The chain is built from TRBV5-1 and TRBJ2-7; 11 nucleotides agree with TRBD2. The length of the CDR3 is 13 residues. From germline, CDR1 is SGHRS and CDR2 YFSETQ. Germline trimming cut 6 bases from V and 2 bases from J; bases unmatched to any gene: 1. CDR3 coding DNA: TGCGCCAGCAAACTAGCGGGAGCCTACGAGCAGTACTTC. Translating it yields CASKLAGAYEQYF.

This clone showed up just once. The V call is TRBV12-5, the J call TRBJ1-3, with TRBD1 identical over 7 bases. In germline, CDR1 is LGHNT, CDR2 FRNRAP. The V and J ends lost 6 bases and 5 bases, in that order; junction bases with no gene match: 10. The CDR3 is made up of 15 amino acids. The DNA of the CDR3 is TGTGCTAGTGGCCACGGACAGGCCAGGAGAAACACCATATATTTT. Translation gives CASGHGQARRNTIYF. The entire variable domain, with the rest obtained from reference TRBV12-5 and TRBJ1-3, is as follows: DARVTQTPRHKVTEMGQEVTMRCQPILGHNTVFWYRQTMMQGLELLAYFRNRAPLDDSGMPKDRFSAEMPDATLATLKIQPSEPRDSAVYFCASGHGQARRNTIYFGEGSWLTVV.

The CDR3 is CASSLLGPNIKETQYF. CDR3 coding DNA: TGCGCCAGCAGCCTCCTAGGGCCAAACATCAAAGAGACCCAGTACTTC. This chain joins TRBV4-1 and TRBJ2-5, with D uncertain. The CDR3 spans 16 residues. V was shortened by 4 bases and J by 3 bases, with 18 bases between the two germline ends. Germline values: CDR1 MGHRA, CDR2 YSYEKL.

V is TRBV25-1 and J is TRBJ1-2; 9 nucleotides match TRBD1. Germline V lookup: CDR1 MGHDK, CDR2 SYGVNS. The trim removed 1 base at V and 6 bases at J, leaving 0 bases unmatched. This CDR3 contains 13 residues. CDR3 amino acids: CASSEWDRDGYTF. The CDR3 nucleotides are TGTGCCAGCAGTGAATGGGACAGGGATGGCTACACCTTC.

The gene calls are TRBV7-2 and TRBJ2-5; D might be TRBD1 (5 bases). The CDR3 runs to 13 residues. Trimming took 5 bases from V and 4 from J, leaving 11 bases between them. The V gene's germline CDR1 is SGHTA and CDR2 FQGNSA. Written as DNA, the CDR3 is TGTGCCAGCAGCCATGGGGCGGTAGAGACCCAGTACTTC. Translated: CASSHGAVETQYF.

The V gene is TRBV5-1, the J gene TRBJ2-7, with D perhaps being TRBD1 or TRBD2 (5 bases each). Germline CDR1 reads SGHRS; CDR2 reads YFSETQ. Trimming removed 5 bases at V and 3 bases at J, with 12 bases between. This CDR3 has 13 amino acids. The CDR3 reads CASSRDRDYEQYF. CDR3 DNA sequence: TGCGCCAGCAGTAGGGACCGGGACTACGAGCAGTACTTC.

The rearrangement uses TRBV11-2 and TRBJ2-5; a weak D match, TRBD2 (5 bases). The V gene's germline CDR1 is SGHAT and CDR2 FQNNGV. Trimming pared 5 bases from V and 5 bases from J, leaving 15 bases between. CDR3 length equals 14 residues. Written as DNA, the CDR3 is TGTGCCAGCAGCCCGGGAATAAGTCTGGAGACCCAGTACTTC. Its translation is CASSPGISLETQYF.

This clone was seen more than once but under ten times. The V and J genes are TRBV2 and TRBJ1-4, with D perhaps TRBD1 (5 bases). The CDR3 has 15 residues. Germline V gene lookup returns CDR1 SNHLY and CDR2 FYNNEI. V was clipped by 8 bases and J by 0 bases, with 13 bases between them. CDR3 residues: CASHRDSTTNEKLFF. Here the CDR3 DNA reads TGTGCCAGCCATAGGGACTCCACAACTAATGAAAAACTGTTTTTT.

The CDR3 nucleotides read TGTGCCAGCGCACCTGGCCCCTATGGCTACACCTTC. It is translated as CASAPGPYGYTF. This sequence joins TRBV6-1 and TRBJ1-2; D unresolved. The V and J ends lost 8 bases and 4 bases respectively, with 11 bases between them. Germline CDR1 is MNHNS and CDR2 is SASEGT. CDR3 length: 12 amino acids.

This chain uses TRBV7-9 with TRBJ1-2; D is unresolved. V was clipped by 1 base and J by 4 bases, with 7 bases between them. This CDR3 is built from 13 residues. Germline-derived CDR1 and CDR2 are SEHNR and FQNEAQ (reference sequence). Here the CDR3 reads CASSLEVSYGYTF. CDR3 nucleotide sequence: TGTGCCAGCAGCTTAGAGGTGTCCTATGGCTACACCTTC.

The chain is built from TRBV19 and TRBJ2-7, with D possibly being TRBD1 (5 bases). CDR1 is LNHDA, CDR2 SQIVND, per germline (reference sequence). Trimming removed 3 bases at V and 6 bases at J, with 9 bases between. This CDR3 contains 12 residues. CDR3 loop: CASSIGQGEQYF. The CDR3 bases are TGTGCCAGTAGTATTGGGCAGGGCGAGCAGTACTTC.

This chain joins TRBV10-2 and TRBJ2-7; no reliable D call. V was shortened by 6 bases and J by 5 bases, with 8 bases between the two germline ends. Germline assignment: CDR1 WSHSY and CDR2 SAAADI. The CDR3 length is 11 residues. In DNA form, the CDR3 reads TGCGCCAGCAGCATTTGGGACGAGCAGTACTTC. It translates to CASSIWDEQYF.

In its sample, this clone was seen once. This chain joins TRBV19 and TRBJ1-5; D is uncertain. The germline V gene has CDR1 LNHDA and CDR2 SQIVND (reference sequence). V lost 6 bases and J 0 bases, leaving 12 bases between the germline ends. The CDR3 consists of 15 residues. The CDR3 DNA is TGTGCCAGTAGCCTCATAAATCTTAGCAATCAGCCCCAGCATTTT. Translation gives CASSLINLSNQPQHF.

The rearrangement uses TRBV19 and TRBJ2-7; 7 bases agree with TRBD1. The CDR3 spans 15 residues. The V segment lost 5 bases and the J segment 3 bases; nucleotides outside the gene matches: 10. Germline assignment: CDR1 LNHDA and CDR2 SQIVND (reference sequence). The CDR3 spells CASSWSGQESYEQYF. The CDR3 coding sequence is TGTGCCAGTAGTTGGTCCGGACAGGAGAGCTACGAGCAGTACTTC.

This clone has only one observation. The V gene is TRBV6-5, the J gene TRBJ1-2, with 11 bases that match TRBD1. V shed 2 bases and J 6 bases; nucleotides not matched to a gene: 5. This CDR3 is built from 15 residues. In germline, CDR1 is MNHEY, CDR2 SVGAGI. CDR3 sequence (DNA): TGTGCCAGCAGTTACGGACAGGGGGCGGAGGATGGCTACACCTTC. Translation: CASSYGQGAEDGYTF.

In this sample, this clone turned up a few times. The J gene is TRBJ1-5, the V gene TRBV10-3; D unclear. The V end was cut by 0 bases, the J end by 2 bases, with 5 bases between. This CDR3 is 14 amino acids long. The germline V gene has CDR1 ENHRY and CDR2 SYGVKD. This chain's CDR3 is CAISESRGNQPQHF. Here the CDR3 DNA reads TGTGCCATCAGTGAGTCGCGCGGCAATCAGCCCCAGCATTTT.

V gene TRBV7-3 combines with J gene TRBJ2-3, with D uncertain. The CDR3 is made up of 14 amino acids. CDR1 and CDR2 (germline): SGHTA, FQGTGA. Deletions cut 2 bases from V and 0 bases from J, with 6 bases between. The CDR3 spells CASSLYGSTDTQYF. CDR3 in DNA: TGTGCCAGCAGCTTATATGGGAGCACAGATACGCAGTATTTT.

This sequence joins TRBV25-1 and TRBJ2-3, with D hard to call. This CDR3 spans 14 amino acids. V lost 10 bases, J lost 2 bases, and 16 bases lay in between. Germline-derived CDR1 and CDR2 are MGHDK and SYGVNS. The CDR3 is CATTKAGYTDTQYF. The DNA of the CDR3 is TGTGCCACTACCAAGGCCGGGTACACAGATACGCAGTATTTT.

This chain uses TRBV5-1 with TRBJ1-1; the D gene is possibly TRBD1 (5 bases). This CDR3 has 15 residues. Germline CDR1 reads SGHRS; CDR2 reads YFSETQ. V was pared by 0 bases and J by 2 bases, with 11 bases between. The CDR3 loop reads CASSLESGLNTEAFF. The CDR3 nucleotides read TGCGCCAGCAGCTTGGAGTCAGGGCTAAACACTGAAGCTTTCTTT.

The chain has TRBV9 and TRBJ2-2; 8 positions agree with TRBD2. With 2 bases clipped from V and 0 bases from J, the junction kept 3 bases outside the gene matches. This CDR3 is built from 16 residues. The V gene's germline CDR1 is SGDLS and CDR2 YYNGEE. CDR3 protein: CASSVAGGANTGELFF. The CDR3 nucleotides are TGTGCCAGCAGCGTTGCGGGGGGCGCGAACACCGGGGAGCTGTTTTTT.

Only a few counts were recorded for this clone. The chain combines TRBV28 with TRBJ2-1, with TRBD2 identical over 14 bases. Germline lookup yields CDR1 MDHEN and CDR2 SYDVKM. The V segment lost 5 bases and the J segment 8 bases; nucleotides outside the gene matches: 2. CDR3 length: 14 amino acids. The CDR3 DNA is TGTGCCAGCAGTGGGACTAGCGGGAGAGATGAGCAGTTCTTC. It translates to CASSGTSGRDEQFF.

The chain is built from TRBV5-3 and TRBJ1-5, with 8 bases aligning to TRBD1. TRBV5-3 is treated as an ORF (open reading frame) with a function not yet certain. Trimming at V came to 4 bases and at J to 2 bases, leaving 5 bases not matched to a gene. This CDR3 contains 15 residues. The CDR3 loop reads CARSLPGQGNQPQHF. CDR3 nucleotide sequence: TGTGCCAGAAGCCTACCGGGACAGGGCAATCAGCCCCAGCATTTT.

The gene calls are TRBV19 and TRBJ2-3; the D gene is possibly TRBD1 (5 bases). CDR3 length equals 13 residues. Germline lookup yields CDR1 LNHDA and CDR2 SQIVND (reference sequence). Trimming took 4 bases from V and 3 from J, leaving 8 bases between them. The CDR3 region is CASSRQGTDTQYF. In DNA form, the CDR3 reads TGTGCCAGTAGTAGGCAGGGAACAGATACGCAGTATTTT.